This paragraph covers one TCR beta chain sequence. Original data processing: Using reference gene primer amplification, nucleated cell counts were estimated. Sequenced by immunoSEQ multiplex PCR; TCRdb stores in-frame clones only, minus some. V and J calls and clone size are copied from that table; D and trimming were computed from the DNA. The sample includes around 270,000 clones, roughly 89% of them seen just once. These data originate in a study of blood T cell repertoires in COVID-19. Across the study: Acute and convalescent COVID-19 specimens originated in the United States, Italy and Spain.

The trim removed 5 bases at V and 3 bases at J, leaving 7 bases unmatched. CDR3 length: 15 amino acids. Germline assignment: CDR1 MNHEY and CDR2 SVGAGI. Sequencing was carried out using peripheral blood. This chain links TRBV6-5 with TRBJ2-7; 10 positions match TRBD1. This TCR derives from a middle-aged man with acute or convalescent COVID-19. CDR3 nucleotides: TGTGCCAGCAGTCTTACCGGGACAGGGGACTACGAGCAGTACTTC. Translation gives CASSLTGTGDYEQYF.